The next 20 T cell receptor beta chains were all read from a single sample in a study of CD8+ T cells in alopecia areata. RNA was isolated and reverse transcribed to cDNA, the sequencing template. The table came from immunoSEQ multiplex PCR; TCRdb's copy has only in-frame clones and leaves some out. The data show about 19,000 clones, with none appearing a single time. It was with CD4, CD8alpha, NKG2D, NKG2ACE and other markers that pooled cutaneous lymph node cells were sorted. What was sequenced was CD8+ T cells sorted from a lymph node. These receptors all stem from a C3H/HeJ mouse with alopecia areata. MHC haplotype of the mouse line: H2-k.

Worth noting for this clone: The listed genes are named as in mouse. Sequencing ends 4 residues short of the CDR3 end; the germline J gene provides the rest. This chain connects TRBV13-2 to TRBJ2-7, with 10 positions matching TRBD2. This CDR3 contains 15 residues. CDR1 is NNHNN, CDR2 SYGAGS, per germline (reference sequence). The CDR3 spells CASGDTTGGIYEQYF. The CDR3 DNA, read in part, is TGTGCCAGCGGTGATACGACTGGGGGGATTTAT.

Turning to this clone: The listed genes are named as in mouse. Read sequence stops 4 residues before the CDR3 end, and the germline J gene provides the missing end. This chain links TRBV17 with TRBJ2-1, with TRBD2 matching over 13 bases. CDR1 is MNHDT, CDR2 YYDKIL, per germline. This CDR3 has 18 amino acids. Trimming removed 3 bases from V and 0 bases from J; junction bases left unmatched: 5. The CDR3 loop is CASSSGTGGVDNYAEQFF. The sequenced CDR3 bases are TGTGCTAGCAGTAGCGGGACTGGGGGGGTCGATAACTATGCT.

The table lists this clone with many counts. Genes and germline come from the mouse. The CDR3 is cut off 4 residues early in the read; its end comes from the germline J gene. The chain recombines TRBV13-3 with TRBJ2-5; D gene uncertain. The germline V gene has CDR1 NNHDY and CDR2 SYVADS. This CDR3 has 12 amino acids. CDR3 DNA, as far as it was read: TGTGCCAGCAGTGACCAAAAAGAC. This translates into CASSDQKD. The entire CDR3 is CASSDQKDTQYF.

This clone has a handful of counts. Gene and germline names: mouse. The read ends 4 residues shy of where the CDR3 ends; the end is completed using the germline J gene. The chain joins TRBV1 to TRBJ1-1; D is perhaps TRBD1 (5 bases). CDR1 and CDR2 from the germline V gene are NSQYPW and LRSPGD (reference sequence). CDR3 length: 16 residues. Trimming took off 3 bases at V and 0 bases at J, with 14 bases between the two ends. CDR3: CTCSARRGGANTEVFF. The sequenced CDR3 bases are TGCACCTGCAGTGCTAGACGTGGGGGAGCAAACACA.

The sample holds many counts of this clone. Germline and genes: mouse. The read comes to an end 4 residues before the CDR3 does, leaving the germline J gene to fill in the end. The V call is TRBV13-3, the J call TRBJ2-1, with 10 bases that match TRBD2. Germline CDR1 and CDR2: NNHDY and SYVADS. V lost 1 base to trimming and J lost 3 bases; unmatched junction nucleotides: 4. This CDR3 is built from 16 residues. CDR3 bases read: TGTGCCAGCAGTGATACGGCTGGGGGGGCCTATGCT. This sequence encodes CASSDTAGGAYA. The entire CDR3 reads CASSDTAGGAYAEQFF.

As regards this clone: Mouse gene names apply. Read sequence stops 4 residues before the CDR3 end, and the germline J gene provides the missing end. The V gene is TRBV19, the J gene TRBJ2-2, with D possibly TRBD1 on 5 matching bases. CDR3 length equals 14 residues. Germline values: CDR1 FNHDT, CDR2 SITEND (reference sequence). V gave up 4 bases and J gave up 2 bases, with 9 bases separating them. The CDR3 loop reads CASSRPGNTGQLYF. The sequenced CDR3 bases are TGTGCCAGCAGTCGCCCAGGGAACACCGGG.

This clone was observed at least ten times. Gene names and germline refer to mouse. The DNA ends 4 residues before the CDR3 does, and the rest of the CDR3 is filled in from the germline J gene. The gene calls are TRBV19 and TRBJ1-4, with 7 bases fitting TRBD1. Germline V lookup: CDR1 FNHDT, CDR2 SITEND (reference sequence). CDR3 length: 17 residues. The trim removed 5 bases at V and 0 bases at J, leaving 10 bases unmatched. CDR3 DNA, as far as it was read: TGTGCCAGCAGCCCCCACAGGGGTCTTTTTTCCAACGAA. It specifies CASSPHRGLFSNE. The whole CDR3 is CASSPHRGLFSNERLFF.

The sample holds a few counts of this clone. Gene names denote mouse genes. The CDR3 goes on 4 residues after the read ends, and that part is filled in from the germline J gene. The V gene is TRBV19, the J gene TRBJ1-1; D call uncertain. V shed 4 bases and J shed 1 base, with 8 bases lying between them. This CDR3 has 13 amino acids. The V gene's germline CDR1 is FNHDT and CDR2 SITEND (reference sequence). CDR3 DNA (partial): TGTGCCAGCAGTTGGGGTGTAAACACA. Translating it yields CASSWGVNT. The full CDR3 sequence reads CASSWGVNTEVFF.

This clone was detected many times. Any gene name here is a mouse gene name. The sequence runs out 4 residues before the end of the CDR3; the remainder is reconstructed from the germline J gene. The rearrangement joins TRBV13-3 to TRBJ2-2, with D possibly TRBD1 on 5 matching bases. Germline V gene sequence: CDR1 NNHDY, CDR2 SYVADS. V was cut by 1 base and J by 6 bases, with 10 bases left in between. The CDR3 has 14 residues. The covered CDR3 bases are TGTGCCAGCAGTGATTTCCAGGGCCCCGGG. Protein sequence: CASSDFQGPG. The full-length CDR3 reads as CASSDFQGPGQLYF.

A remark on this clone: The genes and germline here are from mouse. The read stops 4 residues short of the end of the CDR3; the missing end is completed from the germline J gene. This chain links TRBV13-2 with TRBJ1-4, with 8 positions matching TRBD1. The V gene's germline CDR1 is NNHNN and CDR2 SYGAGS (reference sequence). The CDR3 covers 14 residues. Germline trimming cut 5 bases from V and 5 bases from J; bases unmatched to any gene: 5. CDR3: CASGQGAQNERLFF. The part of the CDR3 DNA that was read is TGTGCCAGCGGGCAGGGGGCGCAGAACGAA.

This clone has more than one count but fewer than ten. Genes here carry mouse names. The read ends 4 residues shy of where the CDR3 ends; the end is completed using the germline J gene. The gene calls are TRBV13-3 and TRBJ2-1; 7 positions match TRBD2. This CDR3 has 15 residues. In germline, CDR1 is NNHDY, CDR2 SYVADS. V trimming: 3 bases; J trimming: 2 bases; junction bases outside the gene matches: 5. The CDR3 sequence is CASSGGGGYYAEQFF. The sequenced part of the CDR3 DNA is TGTGCCAGCAGTGGGGGGGGTGGATACTATGCT.

This clone occurred many times. Mouse names are used for the genes. The read comes to an end 4 residues before the CDR3 does, leaving the germline J gene to fill in the end. The chain uses TRBV1 and TRBJ2-1; 9 bases fit TRBD1. Germline V CDR1 and CDR2: NSQYPW, LRSPGD (reference sequence). The CDR3 is 15 amino acids. Trimming took 3 bases from V and 4 from J; bases not matched to a gene: 4. Incomplete CDR3 DNA: TGCACCTGCAGTGCTAGAGACAGGGGGTATGCT. Translating gives CTCSARDRGYA. The complete CDR3 sequence is CTCSARDRGYAEQFF.

A few counts support this clone. The protein recorded in TCRdb does not match the translated DNA at residue 11; the protein presented here comes from translating the DNA. Germline and genes here are mouse. Coverage ceases 3 residues before the CDR3 finishes, and the germline J gene fills in the end. J is TRBJ1-3 and V is TRBV1, with 8 nucleotides matching TRBD1. The germline CDR1 and CDR2 sequences are NSQYPW and LRSPGD (reference sequence). The V and J ends lost 7 bases and 0 bases, in that order; junction bases with no gene match: 2. The CDR3 consists of 14 residues. The sequenced CDR3 bases are TGCACCTGCACCGGGACAGGTTCTGGAAATACG. It yields the protein CTCTGTGSGNT. The full CDR3 is CTCTGTGSGNTLYF.

To note about this clone: There is a difference at residue 11 between the TCRdb protein and the DNA translation, so the protein given here was translated from the DNA. Gene names are mouse gene names. The sequence runs out 3 residues before the end of the CDR3; the remainder is reconstructed from the germline J gene. V gene TRBV13-2 combines with J gene TRBJ1-6; no reliable D call. TRBJ1-6 is treated as an ORF (open reading frame) with a function not yet certain. Germline V gene lookup returns CDR1 NNHNN and CDR2 SYGAGS (reference sequence). V shed 0 bases and J shed 3 bases, with 4 bases lying between them. The CDR3 sequence is 14 residues long. CDR3 sequence reads: CASGDGGYNSPLYF. The CDR3 bases that were read are TGTGCCAGCGGTGATGGGGGCTATAATTCGCCC.

This clone was detected many times. Germline and genes: mouse. Read sequence stops 4 residues before the CDR3 end, and the germline J gene provides the missing end. This chain links TRBV1 with TRBJ2-1, with D perhaps TRBD2 (6 bases). CDR3 size: 15 residues. The V gene's germline CDR1 is NSQYPW and CDR2 LRSPGD (reference sequence). CDR3 DNA, as far as it was read: TGCACCTGCAGTGCAGTCGGGGGGTCGGGGGCT. Protein sequence: CTCSAVGGSGA. The whole CDR3 sequence reads CTCSAVGGSGAEQFF.

Concerning this clone: Germline and genes here are mouse. The read terminates 4 residues ahead of where the CDR3 ends, so the germline J gene completes it. V gene TRBV19 combines with J gene TRBJ2-5; 7 bases agree with TRBD2. The CDR3 loop spans 15 amino acids. V dropped 3 bases and J dropped 0; count of bases not matched to a gene: 4. Germline loops: CDR1 FNHDT, CDR2 SITEND (reference sequence). CDR3 DNA (partial): TGTGCCAGCAGTACTACCTGGGGGAACCAAGAC. The encoded protein is CASSTTWGNQD. The entire CDR3 is CASSTTWGNQDTQYF.

A note on this clone: One end of the junction fails to match germline, which may point to a read error. The germline and genes are mouse ones. The CDR3 goes on 4 residues after the read ends, and that part is filled in from the germline J gene. The rearrangement joins TRBV16 to TRBJ1-4; no firm D call. Germline V gives CDR1 SGHSA, CDR2 FRNQAP. This CDR3 has 15 residues. The CDR3 spells CASSLGQVSNERLFF. The CDR3 DNA, read in part, is TGTGCGAGCAGCTTAGGTCAGGTTTCCAACGAA. Using reference TRBV16 and TRBJ1-4 for the parts outside the CDR3, the full variable domain is NAGVIQTPRHKVTGKGQEATLWCEPISGHSAVFWYRQTIVQGLEFLTYFRNQAPIDDSGMPKERFSAQMPNQSHSTLKIQSTQPQDSAVYLCASSLGQVSNERLFFGHGTKLSVL.

Details on this clone: Mouse gene names apply. Coverage ceases 4 residues before the CDR3 finishes, and the germline J gene fills in the end. The chain recombines TRBV13-1 with TRBJ2-1; TRBD2 matches 11 bases. The CDR3 is made up of 15 amino acids. Germline lookup yields CDR1 NSHNY and CDR2 SYGAGN. Germline trimming cut 2 bases from V and 3 bases from J; bases unmatched to any gene: 1. The CDR3 bases that were read are TGTGCCAGCAGTGAGGGACTGGGGGTCTATGCT. This translates into CASSEGLGVYA. The entire CDR3 sequence reads CASSEGLGVYAEQFF.

To note about this clone: Mouse gene names and germline throughout. The read finishes 4 residues shy of the CDR3 end, and the germline J gene is used to complete it. V usage is TRBV19 and J usage is TRBJ2-1, with TRBD2 matching 11 bases. Germline values: CDR1 FNHDT, CDR2 SITEND (reference sequence). The CDR3 loop spans 13 amino acids. V shed 4 bases and J 6 bases; nucleotides not matched to a gene: 0. The CDR3 region is CASSGLGGAEQFF. Partial CDR3 DNA: TGTGCCAGCAGTGGACTGGGGGGTGCT.

Remarks on this clone: Mouse gene names and germline throughout. The read comes to an end 4 residues before the CDR3 does, leaving the germline J gene to fill in the end. V gene TRBV1 combines with J gene TRBJ1-4; 10 bases are a match to TRBD1. The CDR3 totals 15 residues. Germline lookup yields CDR1 NSQYPW and CDR2 LRSPGD (reference sequence). Losses at the gene ends were 4 bases for V and 4 bases for J; bases not matched to a gene: 3. The CDR3 region is CTCSGGQGDNERLFF. CDR3 bases read: TGCACCTGCAGTGGCGGACAGGGGGACAACGAA.